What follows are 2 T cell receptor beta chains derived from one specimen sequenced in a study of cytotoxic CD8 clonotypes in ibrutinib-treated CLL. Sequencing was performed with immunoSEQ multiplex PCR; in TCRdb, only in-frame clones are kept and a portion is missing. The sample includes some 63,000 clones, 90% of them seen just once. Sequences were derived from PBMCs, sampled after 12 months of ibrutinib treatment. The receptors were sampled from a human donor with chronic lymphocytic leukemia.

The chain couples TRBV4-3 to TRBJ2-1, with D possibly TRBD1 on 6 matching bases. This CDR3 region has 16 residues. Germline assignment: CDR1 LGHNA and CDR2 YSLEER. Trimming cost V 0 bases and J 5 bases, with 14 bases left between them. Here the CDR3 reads CASSQDLGDIDNEQFF. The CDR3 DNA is TGCGCCAGCAGCCAAGACCTGGGGGACATCGACAATGAGCAGTTCTTC.

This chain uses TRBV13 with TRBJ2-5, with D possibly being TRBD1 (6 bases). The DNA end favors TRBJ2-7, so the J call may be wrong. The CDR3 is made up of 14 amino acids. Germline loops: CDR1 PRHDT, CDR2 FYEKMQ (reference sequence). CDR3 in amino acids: CASIEQGRSYEQYF. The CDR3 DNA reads TGTGCCAGCATCGAACAGGGAAGGTCCTACGAGCAGTACTTC.